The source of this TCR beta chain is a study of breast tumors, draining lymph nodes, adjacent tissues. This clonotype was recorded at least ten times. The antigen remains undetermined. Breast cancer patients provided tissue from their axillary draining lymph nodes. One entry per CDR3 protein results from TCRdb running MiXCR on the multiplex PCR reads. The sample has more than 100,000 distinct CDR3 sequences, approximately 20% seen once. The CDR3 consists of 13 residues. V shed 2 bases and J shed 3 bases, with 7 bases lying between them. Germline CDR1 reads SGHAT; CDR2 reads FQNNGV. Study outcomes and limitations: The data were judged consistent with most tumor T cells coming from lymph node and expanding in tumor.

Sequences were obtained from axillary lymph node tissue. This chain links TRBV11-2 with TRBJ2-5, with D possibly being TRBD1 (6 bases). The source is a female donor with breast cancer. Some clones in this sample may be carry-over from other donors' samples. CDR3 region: CASSLRQEETQYF. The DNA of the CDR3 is TGTGCCAGCAGCTTACGACAGGAAGAGACCCAGTACTTC.